The 5 T cell receptor beta chains below were found in one sample sequenced in a study of post-analysis software for immune sequencing data. Findings and limits, study-wide: Compared with controls, patients had more of about five TRBV segments, including TRBV5-6, TRBV5-1 and TRBV20-1.

Carried by the TCR beta cDNA libraries were unique molecular identifiers. MiXCR, run by TCRdb on the PCR reads, gives a single entry per CDR3 protein. The data contain some 500,000 distinct CDR3 sequences, roughly 45% of them singletons. Their cognate antigens are unknown. The sequencing input was blood. All receptors come from a girl aged 5-17 years with multiple sclerosis.

J is TRBJ2-1 and V is TRBV9; TRBD1 is a possible D gene (6 bases). This CDR3 has 14 residues. In germline, CDR1 is SGDLS, CDR2 YYNGEE. Between the trimmed V and J ends, which lost 3 bases and 5 bases, there was a span of 12 bases. The CDR3 sequence: CASSAQGLDNEQFF. CDR3 coding DNA: TGTGCCAGCAGCGCCCAGGGGTTGGACAATGAGCAGTTCTTC.

In its sample, this clonotype was seen a few times. The chain couples TRBV5-1 to TRBJ2-1, with unresolved D. The CDR3 has 11 amino acids. V lost 0 bases, J lost 9 bases, and 4 bases lay in between. Germline CDR1 and CDR2: SGHRS and YFSETQ. DNA for the CDR3: TGCGCCAGCAGCTTGGGGACTGAGCAGTTCTTC. This gives the protein CASSLGTEQFF. Full variable domain (remainder filled in from reference TRBV5-1 and TRBJ2-1): KAGVTQTPRYLIKTRGQQVTLSCSPISGHRSVSWYQQTPGQGLQFLFEYFSETQRNKGNFPGRFSGRQFSNSRSEMNVSTLELGDSALYLCASSLGTEQFFGPGTRLTVL.

The table lists this clonotype with a few counts. This rearrangement joins TRBV4-1 to TRBJ2-7; 7 positions match TRBD2. Looked up from germline, CDR1 is MGHRA and CDR2 is YSYEKL. The V and J ends lost 3 bases and 3 bases, in that order; junction bases with no gene match: 11. This CDR3 comprises 16 residues. The CDR3 loop is CASSQGRTSGNYEQYF. In nucleotides, the CDR3 is TGCGCCAGCAGCCAGGGACGGACTAGTGGGAACTACGAGCAGTACTTC.

This chain's CDR3 is CASSQAAGAGEQYF. In DNA form, the CDR3 reads TGTGCCAGCAGCCAAGCAGCGGGAGCGGGCGAGCAGTACTTC. This rearrangement joins TRBV4-2 to TRBJ2-7; 8 positions match TRBD2. V dropped 1 base and J dropped 6; count of bases not matched to a gene: 5. Germline lookup yields CDR1 LGHNA and CDR2 YNFKEQ. The CDR3 consists of 14 residues.

V gene TRBV25-1 combines with J gene TRBJ2-7, with D maybe TRBD1 (5 bases). The germline V gene has CDR1 MGHDK and CDR2 SYGVNS. V shed 8 bases and J shed 0 bases, with 11 bases lying between them. CDR3 length: 13 amino acids. This CDR3 is CASRLDNSYEQYF. As DNA, the CDR3 is TGTGCCAGCCGGTTGGACAACTCCTACGAGCAGTACTTC.